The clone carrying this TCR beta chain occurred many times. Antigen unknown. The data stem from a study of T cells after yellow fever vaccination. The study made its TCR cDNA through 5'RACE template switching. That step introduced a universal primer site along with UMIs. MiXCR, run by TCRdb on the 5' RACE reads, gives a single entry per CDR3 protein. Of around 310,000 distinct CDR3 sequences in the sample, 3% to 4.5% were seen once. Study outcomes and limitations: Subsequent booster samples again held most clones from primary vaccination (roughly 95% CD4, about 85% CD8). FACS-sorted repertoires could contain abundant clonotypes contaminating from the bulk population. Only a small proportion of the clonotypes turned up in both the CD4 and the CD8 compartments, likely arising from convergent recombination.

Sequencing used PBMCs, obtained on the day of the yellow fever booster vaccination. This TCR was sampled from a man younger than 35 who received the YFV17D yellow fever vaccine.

CDR3 in DNA: TGTGCCAGCAGCCAAGATTCAACGGGGGGACCCTACTCCTACGAGCAGTACTTC. This codes for CASSQDSTGGPYSYEQYF. The chain uses TRBV14 and TRBJ2-7; the match to TRBD2 covers 7 bases. Germline loops: CDR1 SGHDN, CDR2 FVKESK. The CDR3 contains 18 residues. V gave up 0 bases and J gave up 0 bases; unmatched junction bases: 11.